Below, 24 T cell receptor beta chains from the same sample are listed, as sequenced in a study of shared clonotypes between healthy human individuals. Here immunoSEQ multiplex PCR was the method, and the copy in TCRdb shows in-frame clones only, minus some. This sample carries about 710,000 clones, less than 80% of them seen once, and the ten largest clones take around 1.8%. The sequenced material came from memory CD4+ T cells sorted from blood. The subset: CD45RA-negative fraction. Receptors were obtained from a woman in her thirties in good health.

The V and J genes are TRBV5-1 and TRBJ1-2; D is undetermined. V was clipped by 4 bases and J by 8 bases, with 9 bases between them. Germline CDR1 and CDR2: SGHRS and YFSETQ. The CDR3 is 11 residues long. CDR3 nucleotide sequence: TGCGCCAGCAGCAGCGATCTGGGCTACACCTTC. Translating it yields CASSSDLGYTF.

The sample holds a few counts of this clone. In DNA form, the CDR3 reads TGTGCCAGCAGCCCCGACAGGGGTTTTCGAGAGAAGAGCACTGAAGCTTTCTTT. Amino acids: CASSPDRGFREKSTEAFF. The chain combines TRBV7-9 with TRBJ1-1; 8 bases line up with TRBD1. This CDR3 has 18 amino acids. In germline, CDR1 is SEHNR, CDR2 FQNEAQ (reference sequence). V shed 5 bases and J 4 bases; nucleotides not matched to a gene: 18.

The chain has TRBV28 and TRBJ1-2; 8 bases fit TRBD1. Trimming at V came to 4 bases and at J to 4 bases, leaving 11 bases not matched to a gene. This CDR3 region has 16 residues. Per the germline V gene, CDR1 is MDHEN and CDR2 is SYDVKM. CDR3 DNA sequence: TGTGCCAGCAGTTACTCAGGGGGCAGAAGGGGCTATGGCTACACCTTC. It translates to CASSYSGGRRGYGYTF.

The rearrangement uses TRBV11-2 and TRBJ2-7; TRBD2 matches at 8 bases. The CDR3 runs 14 residues. The junction had 8 bases not matched to a gene; V was cut back by 6 bases and J by 4 bases. Per the germline V gene, CDR1 is SGHAT and CDR2 is FQNNGV. CDR3 nucleotide sequence: TGTGCCAGCAGTCCCTTGAGCGGGGGTTACGAGCAGTACTTC. Amino acid sequence: CASSPLSGGYEQYF.

The chain couples TRBV19 to TRBJ1-4; D gene unclear. The CDR3 spans 13 residues. V was pared by 5 bases and J by 4 bases, with 8 bases between. The V gene's germline CDR1 is LNHDA and CDR2 SQIVND (reference sequence). CDR3: CASSPTNNEKLFF. CDR3 DNA sequence: TGTGCCAGTAGTCCAACAAATAATGAAAAACTGTTTTTT.

The J gene is TRBJ2-1, the V gene TRBV6-1; the D is unclear. Trimming removed 7 bases at V and 15 bases at J, with 16 bases between. The CDR3 extends over 11 amino acids. The germline V gene encodes CDR1 MNHNS and CDR2 SASEGT. The CDR3 reads CASTIEDKLFF. For the CDR3, the DNA is TGTGCCAGCACAATTGAGGATAAACTGTTCTTC.

The chain is built from TRBV19 and TRBJ1-2; D is possibly TRBD1 (6 bases). Germline V gives CDR1 LNHDA, CDR2 SQIVND (reference sequence). The CDR3 extends over 15 amino acids. Trimming left V 8 bases short and J 8 bases short, with 24 bases between. The CDR3 is CASAPIIGGAEGYTF. In DNA form, the CDR3 reads TGTGCCAGTGCCCCCATCATCGGGGGGGCGGAGGGCTACACCTTC.

The V call is TRBV5-1, the J call TRBJ1-1; D is unresolved. This CDR3 is 13 amino acids long. V was trimmed by 0 bases and J by 7 bases, leaving 10 bases between them. Germline-derived CDR1 and CDR2 are SGHRS and YFSETQ. CDR3 residues: CASSLGQTDEAFF. The CDR3 DNA is TGCGCCAGCAGCTTGGGTCAAACAGATGAAGCTTTCTTT.

This chain joins TRBV28 and TRBJ2-1; 11 positions agree with TRBD2. Germline V gives CDR1 MDHEN, CDR2 SYDVKM. CDR3 length: 17 residues. Germline trimming cut 4 bases from V and 10 bases from J; bases unmatched to any gene: 15. DNA of the CDR3: TGTGCCAGCAGTTCCGGACCCTTTAGCGGGAGGGCCGGAGAGCAGTTCTTC. The encoded protein is CASSSGPFSGRAGEQFF.

The chain carries TRBV30 and TRBJ2-1; D tentatively reads TRBD1 or TRBD2 (7 bases each). The CDR3 sequence is 16 residues long. In germline, CDR1 is GTSNPN, CDR2 SVGIG (reference sequence). The V and J ends lost 4 bases and 3 bases respectively, with 19 bases between them. This CDR3 is CAWTKGGGGFYNEQFF. The CDR3 coding sequence is TGTGCCTGGACCAAGGGAGGGGGCGGTTTCTACAATGAGCAGTTCTTC.

This chain joins TRBV5-1 and TRBJ1-5; 9 bases match TRBD1. Losses at the gene ends were 5 bases for V and 4 bases for J; bases not matched to a gene: 4. The CDR3 sequence is 14 residues long. Germline CDR1 SGHRS, CDR2 YFSETQ. DNA for the CDR3: TGCGCCAGCAGTAGAGGGACAGGGAATCAGCCCCAGCATTTT. This gives the protein CASSRGTGNQPQHF.

V is TRBV28 and J is TRBJ2-6, with 7 bases identical to TRBD1. Germline CDR1 is MDHEN and CDR2 is SYDVKM. The CDR3 covers 15 residues. Losses at the gene ends were 5 bases for V and 2 bases for J; bases not matched to a gene: 3. CDR3 nucleotide sequence: TGTGCCAGCAGTGTAGACAGGGCTGGGGCCAACGTCCTGACTTTC. Translating gives CASSVDRAGANVLTF. Based on the CDR3 plus reference TRBV28 and TRBJ2-6, the full variable domain is DVKVTQSSRYLVKRTGEKVFLECVQDMDHENMFWYRQDPGLGLRLIYFSYDVKMKEKGDIPEGYSVSREKKERFSLILESASTNQTSMYLCASSVDRAGANVLTFGAGSRLTVL.

This sequence joins TRBV4-1 and TRBJ2-2; D may be TRBD1 or TRBD2 (6 bases each). Germline loops: CDR1 MGHRA, CDR2 YSYEKL. Trimming left V 2 bases short and J 14 bases short, with 12 bases between. The length of the CDR3 is 12 residues. The CDR3 nucleotides are TGCGCCAGCAGCCAAATAGGGGGGATTCTGTTTTTT. It codes for CASSQIGGILFF.

This clone came up once. The chain links TRBV7-9 to TRBJ2-7; D perhaps matches TRBD1 (5 bases). The germline V gene encodes CDR1 SEHNR and CDR2 FQNEAQ (reference sequence). This CDR3 is 16 amino acids long. The germline V and J ends were trimmed by 5 bases and 0 bases, with 17 bases remaining between them. CDR3: CASSQKTATGSYEQYF. CDR3 DNA: TGTGCCAGCAGCCAAAAGACAGCTACGGGCTCCTACGAGCAGTACTTC.

J is TRBJ1-2 and V is TRBV28, with a possible D match to TRBD1 (5 bases). V lost 7 bases to trimming and J lost 5 bases, with 14 bases between them. The CDR3 length is 13 residues. The germline V gene encodes CDR1 MDHEN and CDR2 SYDVKM. Here the CDR3 DNA reads TGTGCCAGCACCGCGTCCGGGGCGTATGGCTACACCTTC. It encodes CASTASGAYGYTF.

The chain joins TRBV11-2 to TRBJ1-1, with a possible D match to TRBD1 (6 bases). Trimming stripped 5 bases from V and 5 bases from J, with 18 bases between. The CDR3 has 15 amino acids. Germline CDR1 reads SGHAT; CDR2 reads FQNNGV. The chain's CDR3 is CASSGGRLSRTEAFF. The DNA of the CDR3 is TGTGCCAGCAGCGGGGGGCGGCTCTCGCGGACTGAAGCTTTCTTT.

The chain carries TRBV7-9 and TRBJ2-7; 11 positions match TRBD2. With V trimmed by 5 bases and J by 4 bases, 7 bases remained unmatched. Germline lookup yields CDR1 SEHNR and CDR2 FQNEAQ (reference sequence). The CDR3 sequence is 15 residues long. The CDR3 reads CASSVGTSGGYEQYF. CDR3 nucleotides: TGTGCCAGCAGCGTTGGGACTAGCGGAGGATACGAGCAGTACTTC. The full variable domain, with the rest looked up from reference TRBV7-9 and TRBJ2-7, is DTGVSQNPRHKITKRGQNVTFRCDPISEHNRLYWYRQTLGQGPEFLTYFQNEAQLEKSRLLSDRFSAERPKGSFSTLEIQRTEQGDSAMYLCASSVGTSGGYEQYFGPGTRLTVT.

This clone showed up just a few times. This chain links TRBV10-2 with TRBJ2-7; D is possibly TRBD1 (6 bases). Between the trimmed V and J ends, which lost 3 bases and 5 bases, there was a span of 14 bases. CDR1 WSHSY and CDR2 SAAADI come from the germline V gene. The CDR3 contains 14 residues. CDR3 DNA: TGCGCCAGCAGTGAAACCGGGACACCCAACGAGCAGTACTTC. Encoded protein: CASSETGTPNEQYF.

The chain carries TRBV28 and TRBJ2-6, with 7 bases lining up with TRBD1. Unmatched junction bases numbered 8, after V lost 4 bases and J lost 2 bases. The CDR3 sequence is 17 residues long. In germline, CDR1 is MDHEN, CDR2 SYDVKM. The CDR3 loop is CASSSPHRGAGANVLTF. CDR3 in DNA: TGTGCCAGCAGTTCCCCCCACAGGGGCGCTGGGGCCAACGTCCTGACTTTC. The full variable domain, in which reference TRBV28 and TRBJ2-6 provide the parts outside the CDR3, is DVKVTQSSRYLVKRTGEKVFLECVQDMDHENMFWYRQDPGLGLRLIYFSYDVKMKEKGDIPEGYSVSREKKERFSLILESASTNQTSMYLCASSSPHRGAGANVLTFGAGSRLTVL.

The rearrangement joins TRBV7-2 to TRBJ1-3, with 8 nucleotides matching TRBD1. J lost 2 bases, V lost 1 base, and 7 bases had no gene match. Per germline, CDR1 SGHTA and CDR2 FQGNSA. The CDR3 is 17 amino acids. Here the CDR3 reads CASSLVPAGGPGNTIYF. DNA for the CDR3: TGTGCCAGCAGCTTAGTCCCTGCAGGGGGCCCTGGAAACACCATATATTTT.

The chain links TRBV18 to TRBJ2-7; D assignment may be TRBD1 or TRBD2 (5 bases each). CDR3 length: 15 amino acids. Germline V CDR1 and CDR2: KGHSH, LQKENI. V lost 1 base to trimming and J lost 6 bases, with 16 bases between them. The CDR3 is CASSPLAGTRGEQYF. The CDR3 bases are TGTGCCAGCTCACCACTTGCGGGTACTAGGGGCGAGCAGTACTTC.

This clone showed up just once. The chain carries TRBV7-9 and TRBJ2-1; TRBD2 might be the D (6 bases). CDR3 size: 17 residues. Germline values: CDR1 SEHNR, CDR2 FQNEAQ (reference sequence). The V end was cut by 1 base, the J end by 6 bases, with 19 bases between. For the CDR3, the DNA is TGTGCCAGCAGCTTAGAAGCCGGCGGGGTGTGGATCAATGAGCAGTTCTTC. As protein: CASSLEAGGVWINEQFF.

The rearrangement joins TRBV19 to TRBJ2-1; 8 nucleotides line up with TRBD2. V was pared by 5 bases and J by 7 bases, with 10 bases of the junction left unmatched. Germline CDR1 and CDR2: LNHDA and SQIVND (reference sequence). This CDR3 has 15 residues. CDR3 nucleotides: TGTGCCAGTAGTTCCCCCGGAGGCGGGAGGAATGAGCAGTTCTTC. Its translation: CASSSPGGGRNEQFF. Combining the CDR3 with reference TRBV19 and TRBJ2-1 gives the whole variable domain DGGITQSPKYLFRKEGQNVTLSCEQNLNHDAMYWYRQDPGQGLRLIYYSQIVNDFQKGDIAEGYSVSREKKESFPLTVTSAQKNPTAFYLCASSSPGGGRNEQFFGPGTRLTVL.

This clone was seen just once. The sample holds other DNA sequences that translate to the same CDR3. This chain links TRBV5-1 with TRBJ2-7; TRBD2 matches at 8 bases. The germline V gene has CDR1 SGHRS and CDR2 YFSETQ. This CDR3 spans 15 amino acids. Germline trimming cut 0 bases from V and 1 base from J; bases unmatched to any gene: 3. CDR3 coding DNA: TGCGCCAGCAGCTTGGTGCCGGGAGGGTCCTACGAGCAGTACTTC. Translated: CASSLVPGGSYEQYF.